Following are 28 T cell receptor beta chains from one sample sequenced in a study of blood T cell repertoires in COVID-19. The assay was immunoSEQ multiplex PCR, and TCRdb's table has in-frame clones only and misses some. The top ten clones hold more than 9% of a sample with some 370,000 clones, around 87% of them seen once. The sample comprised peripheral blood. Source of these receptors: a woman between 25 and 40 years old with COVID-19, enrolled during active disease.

The CDR3 nucleotides are TGCGCCAGCAGCTTGGAGGGGAGGGGTAGCAATCAGCCCCAGCATTTT. Protein sequence: CASSLEGRGSNQPQHF. The V gene is TRBV5-1, the J gene TRBJ1-5; D is possibly TRBD1 (5 bases). This CDR3 is built from 16 residues. CDR1 is SGHRS and CDR2 is YFSETQ in the germline V gene. Trimming took off 0 bases at V and 0 bases at J, with 10 bases between the two ends.

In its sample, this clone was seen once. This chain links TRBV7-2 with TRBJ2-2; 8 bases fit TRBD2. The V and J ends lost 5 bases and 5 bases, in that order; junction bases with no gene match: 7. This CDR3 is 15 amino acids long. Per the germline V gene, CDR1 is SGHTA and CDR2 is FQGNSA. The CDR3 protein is CASSPTGRGTGELFF. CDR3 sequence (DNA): TGTGCCAGCAGCCCCACCGGGAGGGGTACCGGGGAGCTGTTTTTT.

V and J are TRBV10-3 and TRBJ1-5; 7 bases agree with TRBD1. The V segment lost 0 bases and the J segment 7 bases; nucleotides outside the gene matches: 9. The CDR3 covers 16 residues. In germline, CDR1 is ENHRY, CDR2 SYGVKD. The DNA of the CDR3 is TGTGCCATCAGTGAGTCACGACAGGGTAAAAACCAGCCCCAGCATTTT. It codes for CAISESRQGKNQPQHF.

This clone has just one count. CDR3 DNA: TGTGCCAGCAGCTTAGTAGTCGGGAGGCGCTCTGGGGCCAACGTCCTGACTTTC. This encodes CASSLVVGRRSGANVLTF. This chain uses TRBV7-6 with TRBJ2-6; 7 nucleotides align to TRBD2. J gave up 0 bases and V 1 base, and 6 bases lay outside the gene matches. The CDR3 covers 18 residues. CDR1 is SGHVS, CDR2 FNYEAQ, per germline.

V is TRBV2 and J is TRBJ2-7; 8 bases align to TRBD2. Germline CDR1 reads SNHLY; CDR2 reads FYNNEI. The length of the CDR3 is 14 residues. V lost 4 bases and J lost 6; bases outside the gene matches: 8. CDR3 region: CASSVTSGSGEQYF. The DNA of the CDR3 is TGTGCCAGCAGTGTTACGAGCGGGAGCGGCGAGCAGTACTTC.

The CDR3: CASSDRRLAASYEQYF. The CDR3 bases are TGCGCCAGCAGTGATAGGAGACTAGCGGCTTCCTACGAGCAGTACTTC. The chain joins TRBV10-1 to TRBJ2-7, with 9 bases identical to TRBD2. The length of the CDR3 is 16 residues. CDR1 is WNHNN and CDR2 is SYGVQD in the germline V gene (reference sequence). The ends lost 3 bases at V and 1 base at J; junction bases unmatched: 7.

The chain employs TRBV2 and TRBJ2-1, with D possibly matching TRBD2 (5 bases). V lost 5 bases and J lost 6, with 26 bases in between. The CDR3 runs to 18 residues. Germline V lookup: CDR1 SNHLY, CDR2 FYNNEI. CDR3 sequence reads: CASSTTLGGAADSNEQFF. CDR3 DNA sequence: TGTGCCAGCAGTACCACCTTGGGCGGAGCGGCCGATTCCAATGAGCAGTTCTTC. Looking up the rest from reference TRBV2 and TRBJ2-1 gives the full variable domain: EPEVTQTPSHQVTQMGQEVILRCVPISNHLYFYWYRQILGQKVEFLVSFYNNEISEKSEIFDDQFSVERPDGSNFTLKIRSTKLEDSAMYFCASSTTLGGAADSNEQFFGPGTRLTVL.

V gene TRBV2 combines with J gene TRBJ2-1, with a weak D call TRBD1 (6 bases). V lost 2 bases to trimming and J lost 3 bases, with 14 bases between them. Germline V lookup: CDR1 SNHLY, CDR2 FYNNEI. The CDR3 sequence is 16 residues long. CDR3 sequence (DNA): TGTGCCAGCAGTGAAATCGGGACAACCTTCTACAATGAGCAGTTCTTC. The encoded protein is CASSEIGTTFYNEQFF. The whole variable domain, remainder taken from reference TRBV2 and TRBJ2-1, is EPEVTQTPSHQVTQMGQEVILRCVPISNHLYFYWYRQILGQKVEFLVSFYNNEISEKSEIFDDQFSVERPDGSNFTLKIRSTKLEDSAMYFCASSEIGTTFYNEQFFGPGTRLTVL.

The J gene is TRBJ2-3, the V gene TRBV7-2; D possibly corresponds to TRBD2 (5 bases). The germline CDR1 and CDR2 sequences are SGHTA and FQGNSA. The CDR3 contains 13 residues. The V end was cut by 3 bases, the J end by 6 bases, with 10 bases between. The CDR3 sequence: CASSFGMRDTQYF. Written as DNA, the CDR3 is TGTGCCAGCAGCTTCGGGATGCGGGATACGCAGTATTTT.

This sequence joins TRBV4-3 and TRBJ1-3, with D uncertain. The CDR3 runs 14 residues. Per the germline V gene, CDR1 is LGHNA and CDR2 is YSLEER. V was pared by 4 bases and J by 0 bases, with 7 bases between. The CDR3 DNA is TGCGCCAGCAGCCCCCGTTACTCTGGAAACACCATATATTTT. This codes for CASSPRYSGNTIYF.

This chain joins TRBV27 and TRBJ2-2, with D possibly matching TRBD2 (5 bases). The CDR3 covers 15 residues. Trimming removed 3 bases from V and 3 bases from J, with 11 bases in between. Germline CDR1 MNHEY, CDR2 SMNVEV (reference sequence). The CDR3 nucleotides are TGTGCCAGCAGTTTTTCAGCGGATTACACCGGGGAGCTGTTTTTT. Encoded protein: CASSFSADYTGELFF.

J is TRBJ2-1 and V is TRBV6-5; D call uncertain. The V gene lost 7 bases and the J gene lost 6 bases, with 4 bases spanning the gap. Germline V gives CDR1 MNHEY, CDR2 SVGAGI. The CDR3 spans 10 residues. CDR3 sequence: CASNFNEQFF. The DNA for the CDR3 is TGTGCCAGCAACTTCAATGAGCAGTTCTTC.

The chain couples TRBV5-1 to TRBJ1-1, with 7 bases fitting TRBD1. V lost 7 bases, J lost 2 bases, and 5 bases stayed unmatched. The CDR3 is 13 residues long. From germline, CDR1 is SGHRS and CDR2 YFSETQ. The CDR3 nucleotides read TGCGCCAGCCGGCACAGGGGAAACACTGAAGCTTTCTTT. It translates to CASRHRGNTEAFF.

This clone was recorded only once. Written as DNA, the CDR3 is TGTGCCAGCAGTTCTACAGGGGCAGGGCAGTACTTC. Translated: CASSSTGAGQYF. This sequence joins TRBV27 and TRBJ2-7; TRBD1 matches at 7 bases. With 4 bases clipped from V and 9 bases from J, the junction kept 6 bases outside the gene matches. The germline gives CDR1 MNHEY, CDR2 SMNVEV (reference sequence). The length of the CDR3 is 12 residues.

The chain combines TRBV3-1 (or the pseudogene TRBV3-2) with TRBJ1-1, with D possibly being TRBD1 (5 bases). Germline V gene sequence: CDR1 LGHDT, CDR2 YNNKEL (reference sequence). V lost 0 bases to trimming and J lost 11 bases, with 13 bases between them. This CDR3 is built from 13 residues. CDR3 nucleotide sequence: TGTGCCAGCAGCCAAGATCGGAGGGACGGCGCTTTCTTT. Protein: CASSQDRRDGAFF.

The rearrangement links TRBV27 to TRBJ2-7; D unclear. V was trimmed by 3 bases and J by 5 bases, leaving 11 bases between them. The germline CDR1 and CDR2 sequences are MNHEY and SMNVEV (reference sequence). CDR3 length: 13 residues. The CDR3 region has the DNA TGTGCCAGCAGTTTGGGCTTAAGCCACGAGCAGTACTTC. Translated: CASSLGLSHEQYF.

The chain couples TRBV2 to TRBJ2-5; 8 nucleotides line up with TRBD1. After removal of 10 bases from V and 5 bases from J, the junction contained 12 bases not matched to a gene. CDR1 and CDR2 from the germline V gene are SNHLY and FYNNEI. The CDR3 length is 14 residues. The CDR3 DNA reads TGTGCCATTTACAGGGGGGACGCGTTGGAGACCCAGTACTTC. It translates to CAIYRGDALETQYF.

This CDR3 reads CAWSPDSYEQYF. The CDR3 region has the DNA TGTGCCTGGAGTCCAGACAGCTACGAGCAGTACTTC. The V and J genes are TRBV30 and TRBJ2-7; the D gene is possibly TRBD1 (5 bases). The CDR3 totals 12 residues. In germline, CDR1 is GTSNPN, CDR2 SVGIG (reference sequence). The ends were cut back, 2 bases at V and 3 bases at J, with 8 bases in the middle.

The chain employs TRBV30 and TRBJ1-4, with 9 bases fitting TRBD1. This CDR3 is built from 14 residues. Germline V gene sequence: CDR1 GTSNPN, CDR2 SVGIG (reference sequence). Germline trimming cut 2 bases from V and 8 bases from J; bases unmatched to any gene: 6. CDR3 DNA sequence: TGTGCCTGGAGTAGGGGACAGGGTAGCGAAAAACTGTTTTTT. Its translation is CAWSRGQGSEKLFF. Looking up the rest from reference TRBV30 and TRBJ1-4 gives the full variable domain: SQTIHQWPATLVQPVGSPLSLECTVEGTSNPNLYWYRQAAGRGLQLLFYSVGIGQISSEVPQNLSASRPQDRQFILSSKKLLLSDSGFYLCAWSRGQGSEKLFFGSGTQLSVL.

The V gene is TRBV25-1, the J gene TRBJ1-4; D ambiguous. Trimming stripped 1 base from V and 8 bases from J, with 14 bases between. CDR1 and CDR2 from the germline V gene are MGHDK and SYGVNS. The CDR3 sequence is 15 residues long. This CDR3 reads CASSEFGSSEEKLFF. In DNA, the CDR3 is TGTGCCAGCAGTGAATTTGGGAGTTCTGAAGAAAAACTGTTTTTT.

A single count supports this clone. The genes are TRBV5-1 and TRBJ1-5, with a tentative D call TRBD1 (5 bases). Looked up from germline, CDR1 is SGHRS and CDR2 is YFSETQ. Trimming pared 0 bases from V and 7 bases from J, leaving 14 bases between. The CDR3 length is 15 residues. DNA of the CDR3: TGCGCCAGCAGCTTGGCCGGGGGGTTTGGACAGCCCCAGCATTTT. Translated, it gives CASSLAGGFGQPQHF.

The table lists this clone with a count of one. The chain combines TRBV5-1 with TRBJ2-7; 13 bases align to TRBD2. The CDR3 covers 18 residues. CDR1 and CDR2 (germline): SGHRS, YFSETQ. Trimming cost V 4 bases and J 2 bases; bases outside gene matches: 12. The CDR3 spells CASSQPSGLAGLPYEQYF. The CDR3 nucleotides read TGCGCCAGCAGCCAACCTTCGGGACTAGCGGGACTTCCCTACGAGCAGTACTTC.

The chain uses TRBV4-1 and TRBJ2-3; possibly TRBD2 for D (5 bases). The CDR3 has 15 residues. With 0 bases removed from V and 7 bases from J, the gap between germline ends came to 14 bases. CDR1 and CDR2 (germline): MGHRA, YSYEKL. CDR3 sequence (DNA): TGCGCCAGCAGCCAAGAATCTATGGGCGGGCATACGCAGTATTTT. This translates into CASSQESMGGHTQYF.

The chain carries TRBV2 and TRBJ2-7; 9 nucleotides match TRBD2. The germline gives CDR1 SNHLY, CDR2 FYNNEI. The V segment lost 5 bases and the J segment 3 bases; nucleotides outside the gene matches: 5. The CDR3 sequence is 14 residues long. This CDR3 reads CASSSGTSSYEQYF. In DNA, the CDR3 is TGTGCCAGCAGTTCCGGGACTAGCAGCTACGAGCAGTACTTC.

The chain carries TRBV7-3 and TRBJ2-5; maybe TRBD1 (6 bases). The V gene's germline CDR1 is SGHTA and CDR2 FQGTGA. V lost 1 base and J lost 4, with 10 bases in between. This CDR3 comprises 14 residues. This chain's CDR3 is CASSLRGRGETQYF. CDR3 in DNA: TGTGCCAGCAGCTTAAGGGGGCGCGGAGAGACCCAGTACTTC.

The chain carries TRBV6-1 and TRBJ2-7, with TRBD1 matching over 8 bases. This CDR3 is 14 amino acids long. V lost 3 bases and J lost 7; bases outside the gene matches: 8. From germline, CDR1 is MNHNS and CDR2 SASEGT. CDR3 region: CASSDGTGTGEQYF. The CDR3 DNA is TGTGCCAGCAGTGACGGGACAGGAACCGGAGAGCAGTACTTC.

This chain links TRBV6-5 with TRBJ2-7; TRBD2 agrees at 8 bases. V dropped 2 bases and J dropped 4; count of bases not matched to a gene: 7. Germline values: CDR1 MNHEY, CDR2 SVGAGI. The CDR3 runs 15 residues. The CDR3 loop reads CASSYEGAGVYEQYF. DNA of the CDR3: TGTGCCAGCAGTTACGAGGGAGCGGGAGTATACGAGCAGTACTTC.

The CDR3 sequence is CASTRGSNQPQHF. The CDR3 nucleotides read TGTGCCAGCACCCGCGGGAGCAATCAGCCCCAGCATTTT. The rearrangement links TRBV7-9 to TRBJ1-5; D call uncertain. Germline CDR1 and CDR2: SEHNR and FQNEAQ (reference sequence). The germline V and J ends were trimmed by 7 bases and 1 base, with 8 bases remaining between them. CDR3 length equals 13 residues.